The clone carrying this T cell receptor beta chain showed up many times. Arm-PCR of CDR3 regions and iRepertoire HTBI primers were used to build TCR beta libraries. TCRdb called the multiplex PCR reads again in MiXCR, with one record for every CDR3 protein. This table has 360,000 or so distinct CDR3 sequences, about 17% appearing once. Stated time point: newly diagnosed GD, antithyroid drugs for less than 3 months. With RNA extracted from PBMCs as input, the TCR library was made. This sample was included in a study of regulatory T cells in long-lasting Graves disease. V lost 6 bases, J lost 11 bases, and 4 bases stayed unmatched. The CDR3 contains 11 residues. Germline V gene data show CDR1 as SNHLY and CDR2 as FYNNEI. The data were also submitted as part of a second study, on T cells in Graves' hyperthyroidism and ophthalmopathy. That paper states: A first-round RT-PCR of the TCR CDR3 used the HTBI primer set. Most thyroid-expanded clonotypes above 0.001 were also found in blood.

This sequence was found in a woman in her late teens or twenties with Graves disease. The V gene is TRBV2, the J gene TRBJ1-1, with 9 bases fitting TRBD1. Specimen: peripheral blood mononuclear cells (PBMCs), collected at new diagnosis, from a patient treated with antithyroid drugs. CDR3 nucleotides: TGTGCCAGCAGGGGGACAGGGCCGGCTTTCTTT. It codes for CASRGTGPAFF.